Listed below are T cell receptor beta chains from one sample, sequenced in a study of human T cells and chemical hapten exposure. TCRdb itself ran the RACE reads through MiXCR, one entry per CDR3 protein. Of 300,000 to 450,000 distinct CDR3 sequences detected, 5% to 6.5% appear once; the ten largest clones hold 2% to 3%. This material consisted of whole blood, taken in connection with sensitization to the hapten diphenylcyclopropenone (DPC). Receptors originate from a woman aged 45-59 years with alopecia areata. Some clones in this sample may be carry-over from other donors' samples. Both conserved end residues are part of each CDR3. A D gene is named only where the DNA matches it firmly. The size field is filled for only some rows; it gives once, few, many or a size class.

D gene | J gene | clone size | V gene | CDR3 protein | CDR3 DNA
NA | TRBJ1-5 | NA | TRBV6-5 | CASSYSDGPNQPQHF | TGTGCCAGCAGTTACTCGGACGGCCCCAATCAGCCCCAGCATTTT
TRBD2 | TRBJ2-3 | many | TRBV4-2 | CASSPPASGPADTQYF | TGTGCCAGCAGCCCCCCCGCTAGCGGGCCAGCAGATACGCAGTATTTT
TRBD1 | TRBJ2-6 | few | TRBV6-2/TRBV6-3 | CASSDPGQGISGANVLTF | TGTGCCAGCAGTGACCCGGGACAGGGGATCTCTGGGGCCAACGTCCTGACTTTC
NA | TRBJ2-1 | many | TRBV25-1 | CAHYEEPNNEQFF | TGTGCTCACTACGAGGAGCCAAACAATGAGCAGTTCTTC
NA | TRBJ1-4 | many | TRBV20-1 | CSAGVATEKLFF | TGCAGTGCTGGGGTAGCAACAGAAAAACTGTTTTTT
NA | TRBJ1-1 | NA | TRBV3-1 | CASSQDFQGTEAFF | TGTGCCAGCAGCCAAGATTTCCAGGGCACTGAAGCTTTCTTT
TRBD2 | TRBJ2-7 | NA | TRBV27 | CASSSRGLAGALDQAEQYF | TGTGCCAGCAGTTCCAGGGGACTAGCGGGAGCCCTTGACCAGGCTGAGCAGTACTTC
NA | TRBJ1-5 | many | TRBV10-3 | CAISESKGIDQPQHF | TGTGCCATCAGTGAGTCGAAGGGGATAGATCAGCCCCAGCATTTT
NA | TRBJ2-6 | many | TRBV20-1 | CSAKAGLGGANVLTF | TGCAGTGCTAAGGCCGGCCTTGGGGGGGCCAACGTCCTGACTTTC
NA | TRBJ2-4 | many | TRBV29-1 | CSVARDQDIQYF | TGCAGCGTTGCCAGGGACCAAGACATTCAGTACTTC
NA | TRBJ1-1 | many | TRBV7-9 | CASGGKHTEAFF | TGTGCCAGCGGGGGGAAGCACACTGAAGCTTTCTTT
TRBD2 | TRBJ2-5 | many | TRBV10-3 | CATSEGVAGPQETQYF | TGTGCCACCTCAGAGGGGGTAGCGGGGCCTCAAGAGACCCAGTACTTC
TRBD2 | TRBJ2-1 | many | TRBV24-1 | CATSDLAGYNEQFF | TGTGCCACCAGTGACCTAGCGGGGTACAATGAGCAGTTCTTC
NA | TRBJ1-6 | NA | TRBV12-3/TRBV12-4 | CASTPGNSPLHF | TGTGCCAGCACCCCAGGGAATTCACCCCTCCACTTT
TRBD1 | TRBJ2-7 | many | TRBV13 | CASSLRDSYEQYF | TGTGCCAGCAGCTTAAGGGACAGCTACGAGCAGTACTTC
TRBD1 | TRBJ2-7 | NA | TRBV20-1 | CSAEDRLYEQYF | TGCAGTGCGGAGGACAGGCTCTACGAGCAGTACTTC
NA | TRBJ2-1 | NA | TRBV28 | CASSPRPSEYNEQFF | TGTGCCAGCAGCCCTCGACCCTCCGAATACAATGAGCAGTTCTTC
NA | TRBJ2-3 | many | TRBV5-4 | CASSLAGQSTDTQYF | TGTGCCAGCAGCTTGGCGGGGCAATCGACAGATACGCAGTATTTT
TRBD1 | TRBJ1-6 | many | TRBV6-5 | CASGDRDNSPLHF | TGTGCCAGCGGGGACAGAGATAATTCACCCCTCCACTTT
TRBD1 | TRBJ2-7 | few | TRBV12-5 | CASAADRDRNEQYF | TGTGCTAGTGCCGCGGACAGGGATAGGAACGAGCAGTACTTC
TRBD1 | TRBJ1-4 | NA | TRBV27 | CASSWGRDRLNEKLFF | TGTGCCAGCAGTTGGGGCCGGGACAGGCTTAATGAAAAACTGTTTTTT
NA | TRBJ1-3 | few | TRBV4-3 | CASSRGHKASGNTIYF | TGCGCCAGCAGCCGGGGACACAAAGCCTCTGGAAACACCATATATTTT
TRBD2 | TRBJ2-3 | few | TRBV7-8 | CASSGGLADLLYTDTQYF | TGTGCCAGCAGCGGTGGACTAGCGGATCTATTGTACACAGATACGCAGTATTTT
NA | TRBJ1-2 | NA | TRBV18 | CASHTRRDTENYGYTF | TGTGCCAGCCACACGAGACGCGATACAGAGAACTATGGCTACACCTTC
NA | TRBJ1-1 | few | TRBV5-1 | CASSLFGEESEAFF | TGCGCCAGCAGCTTGTTCGGGGAAGAGAGTGAAGCTTTCTTT
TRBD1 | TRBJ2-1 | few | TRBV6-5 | CASSQRQGRNNEQFF | TGTGCCAGCAGCCAGAGACAGGGTAGGAACAATGAGCAGTTCTTC
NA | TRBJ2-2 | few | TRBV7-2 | CASSLVRRSTGELFF | TGTGCCAGCAGCTTAGTGAGGAGGAGCACCGGGGAGCTGTTTTTT
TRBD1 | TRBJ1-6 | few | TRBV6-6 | CAISRIGTENNSPLHF | TGTGCCATCTCAAGGATCGGGACAGAGAATAATTCACCCCTCCACTTT